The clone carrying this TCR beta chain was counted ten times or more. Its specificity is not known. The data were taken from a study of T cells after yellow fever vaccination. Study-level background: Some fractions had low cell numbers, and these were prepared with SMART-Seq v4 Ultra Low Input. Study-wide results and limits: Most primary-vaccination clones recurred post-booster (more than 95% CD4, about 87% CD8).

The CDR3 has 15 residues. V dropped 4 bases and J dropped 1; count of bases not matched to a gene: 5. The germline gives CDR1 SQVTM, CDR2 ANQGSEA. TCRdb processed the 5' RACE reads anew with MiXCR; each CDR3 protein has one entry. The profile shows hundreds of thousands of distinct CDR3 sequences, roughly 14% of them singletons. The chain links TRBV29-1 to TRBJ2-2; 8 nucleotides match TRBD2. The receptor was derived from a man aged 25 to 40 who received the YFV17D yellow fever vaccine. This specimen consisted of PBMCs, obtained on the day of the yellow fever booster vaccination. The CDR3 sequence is CSVGGREGNTGELFF. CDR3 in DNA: TGCAGCGTTGGTGGCCGGGAGGGGAACACCGGGGAGCTGTTTTTT.